This TCR beta chain originates from a study of PD-1 blockade in classical Hodgkin lymphoma. Study-wide findings and caveats: Baseline TCR diversity was reportedly lower in newly diagnosed patients than healthy donors. The baseline diversity of complete responders showed similarity to that of newly diagnosed patients. Differences between repertoires have undefined causes, possibly disease activity or prior therapy.

Generated by immunoSEQ multiplex PCR, the TCRdb table keeps only in-frame clones and is missing some. The table records about 58,000 clones, approximately 90% of them present only once. All trial patients relapsed after autologous stem cell transplantation. Complete response, partial response or progressive disease was recorded as best response. Trimming took 6 bases from V and 4 from J, leaving 18 bases between them. The germline gives CDR1 MNHNS, CDR2 SASEGT. This CDR3 is built from 15 residues. This clone showed up just a few times. Its antigen remains unknown. The source material was peripheral blood mononuclear cells (PBMCs), sampled before the second cycle of nivolumab. The receptor comes from a human donor with classical Hodgkin lymphoma. The rearrangement links TRBV6-1 to TRBJ1-1, with D possibly being TRBD1 (5 bases). CDR3 loop: CASSPREPPSTEAFF. DNA of the CDR3: TGTGCCAGCAGCCCCAGGGAGCCCCCTTCCACTGAAGCTTTCTTT.